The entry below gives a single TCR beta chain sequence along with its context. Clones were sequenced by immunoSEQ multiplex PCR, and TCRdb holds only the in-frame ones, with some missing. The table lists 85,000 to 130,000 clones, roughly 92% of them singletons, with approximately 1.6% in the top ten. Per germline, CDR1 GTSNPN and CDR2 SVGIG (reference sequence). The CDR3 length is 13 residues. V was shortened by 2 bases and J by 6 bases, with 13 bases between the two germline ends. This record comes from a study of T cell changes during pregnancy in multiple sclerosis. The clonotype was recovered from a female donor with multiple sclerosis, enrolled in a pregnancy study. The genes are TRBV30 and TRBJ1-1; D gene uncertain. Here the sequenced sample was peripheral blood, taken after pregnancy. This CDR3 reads CAWSPGLFAEAFF. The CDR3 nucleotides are TGTGCCTGGAGTCCCGGACTGTTTGCTGAAGCTTTCTTT.